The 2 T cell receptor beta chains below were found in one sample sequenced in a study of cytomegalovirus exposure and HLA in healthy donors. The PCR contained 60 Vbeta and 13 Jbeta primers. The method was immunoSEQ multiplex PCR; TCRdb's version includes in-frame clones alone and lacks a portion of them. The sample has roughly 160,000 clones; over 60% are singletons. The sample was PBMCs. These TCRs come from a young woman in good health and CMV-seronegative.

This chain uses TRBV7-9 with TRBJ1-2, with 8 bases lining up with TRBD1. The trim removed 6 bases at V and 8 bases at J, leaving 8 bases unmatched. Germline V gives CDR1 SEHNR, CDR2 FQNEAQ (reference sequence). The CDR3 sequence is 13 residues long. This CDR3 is CASSLQGQEGYTF. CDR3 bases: TGTGCCAGCAGTTTACAGGGACAGGAGGGCTACACCTTC.

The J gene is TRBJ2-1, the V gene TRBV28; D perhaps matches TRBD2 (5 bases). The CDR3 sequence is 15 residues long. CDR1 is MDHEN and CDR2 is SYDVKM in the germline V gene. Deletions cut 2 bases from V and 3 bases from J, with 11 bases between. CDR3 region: CASSLAGGVYNEQFF. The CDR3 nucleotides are TGTGCCAGCAGTTTAGCGGGTGGAGTCTACAATGAGCAGTTCTTC. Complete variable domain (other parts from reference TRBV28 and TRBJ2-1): DVKVTQSSRYLVKRTGEKVFLECVQDMDHENMFWYRQDPGLGLRLIYFSYDVKMKEKGDIPEGYSVSREKKERFSLILESASTNQTSMYLCASSLAGGVYNEQFFGPGTRLTVL.